Described below is a single T cell receptor beta chain sequence and its context. Its antigen is unknown. Base-call qualities are not available, and no considerably larger clone is one nucleotide away. The sample originates from a study of beta chain features in type 1 diabetes (dated by TCRdb to between 2018 and 2020). In the study overall: Mean age, gender distribution, total cell number and subset yield did not differ between patients and healthy donors. A total of over 95,000,000 sorted cells were examined across all samples, and RNA yield correlated strongly with the number of cells per subset. The study compared the TCRB repertoires of sorted circulating CD4+ T cell subsets in recently diagnosed type 1 diabetes patients with those in matched healthy donors. Naive and central memory subsets were obtained from all 30 or so donors, but regulatory and stem cell-like memory subsets were isolated from only 8 patients and 8 healthy donors.

The investigation overall reported the following: Fewer insertions and more nucleotide deletions at VDJ recombination sites were observed in patients with type 1 diabetes, implying thymic rearrangement abnormalities. PCR might favor shorter templates, but patient and control samples were amplified and corrected together, so any skew would affect both groups equally. HLA sub-analyses involved small numbers of individuals, so any influence of HLA type on TCRB rearrangement remained unresolved. Type 1 diabetes patients showed a moderate but significant shortening of TCRB CDR3 length in all four CD4+ subsets. Naive, central memory and regulatory TCRB repertoires appeared to be more similar among patients than among healthy donors. Because cDNA was sequenced instead of genomic DNA, activated cells with high expression could be over-represented, although the groups did not differ in activation or CD3 levels.

For CDR1 and CDR2, the germline V gene lists KGHSH and LQKENI. V gives up 6 bases and J gives up 6 bases, and the segment between their germline ends measures 16 bases. The CDR3 goes from the cysteine to the phenylalanine over 14 residues. Only the CDR3 DNA stays, 42 bases, in frame from base 1. The High Capacity cDNA Reverse Transcription Kit was used to reverse transcribe all of the isolated RNA, meaning that expressed TCRB transcripts were what got sequenced. Deep immunoSEQ sequencing was applied to naive, central memory and regulatory T cell samples, giving an average of about 3.57 million total reads per sample. Sorted cells were lysed in RLT buffer and RNA was extracted with DNase-treated RNeasy Micro or Mini kits, depending on cell number. To prevent cross-contamination, each cell subset was processed individually, whereas patient and healthy donor samples were processed jointly. The immunoSEQ multiplex PCR was used to amplify TCRB sequences from cDNA, generating 87-bp fragments that spanned the CDR3 region. Sequencing of the amplicons was done on the Illumina HiSeq platform. Turning to the authors' computational methods: Synthetic template baselines were used to correct PCR bias computationally, reads within Hamming distance 2 were collapsed, and singletons that could not be merged were discarded. By aligning reads against IMGT, V, D and J genes, CDR3 length, and insertions or deletions at six rearrangement sites were assigned. Within each subset, clonotype counts were normalized to sorted cell number, and only after that were true diversity and Gini coefficients computed with the tcR R package. The overlap coefficient, calculated on TCRB nucleotide sequences, was used to measure repertoire sharing. Out-of-frame TCRB sequences from naive cells were analyzed as a proxy for the pre-selection repertoire. TCRdb stores this immuneACCESS table with in-frame sequences only. Part of the clones is absent; in the studies checked, under half of the shortfall reflects unresolved V genes, and no reason is known for the rest. V and J calls and clone size are copied from that table; D and trimming were computed from the DNA. This sample holds about 270,000 clones; roughly an eighth were observed only once. The ten largest clones represent 0.017% of the sample.

Each donor gave one peripheral blood draw, roughly 0.11 L on average, collected into heparinised tubes. Using a panel that included CD45RO, CCR7, CD25, CD127, CD95 and CD27, naive, central memory, regulatory and stem cell-like memory CD4+ T cells were sorted on a BD FACSAria II. Every sorted population had a purity above 98%. PBMCs were isolated immediately by Lymphoprep density gradient centrifugation and stained directly without culture. So that batch effects would be minimized, each experiment stained and sorted samples in pairs, pairing one healthy donor with one patient. The clonotype originates from a man between 25 and 39 years old with type 1 diabetes. The sequence joins TRBV18 to TRBJ2-3; TRBD2 is a weak D gene call, 6 bases matching. Sequencing input: naive CD4+ T cells from blood. What the cell subset or site label conveys for this sample: true naive CD4+ T cells. The DNA sequence reads TGTGCCAGCTCGCAGAGACTAGTTTTGGATACGCAGTATTTT. The resulting protein is CASSQRLVLDTQYF.